This TCR beta chain was documented in a study of a mutant IDH1 vaccine in newly diagnosed glioma. Study in general: Vaccinations, eight in total, occurred in weeks 1, 3, 5, 7, 11, 15, 19, 23. Previous care, which was radiotherapy, temozolomide, or both, most often involved both.

Germline-derived CDR1 and CDR2 are SGHAT and FQDESV (reference sequence). With V trimmed by 0 bases and J by 3 bases, 14 bases remained unmatched. The CDR3 covers 19 residues. Profiling relied on immunoSEQ multiplex PCR, and the TCRdb table lists in-frame clones only, not all of them. The data hold some 120,000 clones, with just under 80% observed a single time. Findings and limits, study-wide: Most patients, about 93%, showed vaccine-induced immune responses. Alterations occurring in top peripheral T cell clonotypes seemed unrelated to pseudoprogression.

Time point meaning: week 11, during vaccination. Topical imiquimod accompanied each vaccine dose, which consisted of 300 ug of mutant IDH1 20-mer peptide. To note about this clone: The antigen is undetermined.

The origin of this receptor is a man aged 40-50 years with glioma. The rearrangement links TRBV11-1 to TRBJ2-1; 7 bases are a match to TRBD2. Sequenced material: PBMCs, taken from a glioma patient whose treatment included an IDH1 peptide vaccine. This CDR3 is CASSLARWSAGAGYNEQFF. The CDR3 DNA follows: TGTGCCAGCAGCTTAGCGCGGTGGTCTGCGGGAGCTGGCTACAATGAGCAGTTCTTC.